The source of this T cell receptor (beta chain) is a study of cytotoxic CD8 clonotypes in ibrutinib-treated CLL. Overall study: Roughly 10 relapsed/refractory, more than 14 treatment-naive; under 18 IGHV unmutated. Sample averages reached 250,000 or so productive templates and tens of thousands of productive rearrangements. Response samples were obtained once patients had received a median about 11 months of treatment, range 6 to 36.

Germline V CDR1 and CDR2: SGHTA, FQGNSA. This CDR3 is built from 16 residues. The V end was cut by 2 bases, the J end by 8 bases, with 18 bases between. The repertoire was sequenced with immunoSEQ multiplex PCR; TCRdb's copy has only in-frame clones and lacks some. Of around 200,000 clones listed, 70% are singletons. The input for sequencing was PBMCs, taken after 12 months of ibrutinib treatment. The rearrangement uses TRBV7-2 and TRBJ1-4; maybe TRBD1 (6 bases). The TCR comes from a human donor with chronic lymphocytic leukemia. CDR3 region: CASSLMYRGAQEKLFF. The CDR3 coding sequence is TGTGCCAGCAGCTTAATGTATCGGGGGGCTCAAGAAAAACTGTTTTTT.